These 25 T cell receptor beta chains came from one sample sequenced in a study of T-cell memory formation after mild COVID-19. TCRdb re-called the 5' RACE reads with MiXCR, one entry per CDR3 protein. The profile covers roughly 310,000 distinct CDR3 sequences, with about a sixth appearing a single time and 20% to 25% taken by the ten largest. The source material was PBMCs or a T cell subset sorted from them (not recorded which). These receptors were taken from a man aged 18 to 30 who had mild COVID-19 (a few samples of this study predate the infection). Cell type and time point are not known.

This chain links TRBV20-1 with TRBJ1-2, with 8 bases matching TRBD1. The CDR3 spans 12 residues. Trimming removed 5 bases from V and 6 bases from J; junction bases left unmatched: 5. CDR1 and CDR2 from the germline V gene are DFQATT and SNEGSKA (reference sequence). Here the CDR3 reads CSAPDRVHGYTF. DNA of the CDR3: TGCAGTGCTCCGGACAGGGTCCATGGCTACACCTTC.

CDR3 sequence (DNA): TGTGCCAGCAGCTTACGGGATGCGGACCCGCAAGAGACCCAGTACTTC. As protein: CASSLRDADPQETQYF. The chain links TRBV7-9 to TRBJ2-5, with D possibly TRBD2 on 5 matching bases. Deletions cut 2 bases from V and 2 bases from J, with 15 bases between. The CDR3 runs 16 residues. Germline assignment: CDR1 SEHNR and CDR2 FQNEAQ (reference sequence).

Here the CDR3 DNA reads TGTGCCAGTAGTCCCGTCTCGGGGTCGTACCAAGAGACCCAGTACTTC. This sequence encodes CASSPVSGSYQETQYF. The rearrangement uses TRBV19 and TRBJ2-5; perhaps TRBD2 as D (5 bases). Germline V gene sequence: CDR1 LNHDA, CDR2 SQIVND (reference sequence). The length of the CDR3 is 16 residues. Deletions cut 5 bases from V and 0 bases from J, with 16 bases between.

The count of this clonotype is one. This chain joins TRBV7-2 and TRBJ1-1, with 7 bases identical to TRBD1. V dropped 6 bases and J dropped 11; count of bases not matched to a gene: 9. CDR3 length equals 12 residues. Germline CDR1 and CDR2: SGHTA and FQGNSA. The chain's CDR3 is CASSARGLAAFF. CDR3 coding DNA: TGTGCCAGCAGTGCTAGGGGGCTAGCGGCTTTCTTT.

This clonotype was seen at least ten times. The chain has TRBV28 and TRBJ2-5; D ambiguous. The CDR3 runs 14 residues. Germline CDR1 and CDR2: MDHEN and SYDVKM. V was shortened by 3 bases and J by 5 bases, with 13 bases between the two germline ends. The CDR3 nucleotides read TGTGCCAGCAGTTTCTCGGCAAACCGGGAGACCCAGTACTTC. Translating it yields CASSFSANRETQYF.

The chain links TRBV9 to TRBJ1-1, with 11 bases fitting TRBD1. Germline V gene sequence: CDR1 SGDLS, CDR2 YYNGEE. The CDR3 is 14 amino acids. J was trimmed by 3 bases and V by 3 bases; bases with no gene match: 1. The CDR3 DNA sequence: TGTGCCAGCAGCGGGGACAGGGGGGACACTGAAGCTTTCTTT. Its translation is CASSGDRGDTEAFF. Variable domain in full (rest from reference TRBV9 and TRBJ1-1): DSGVTQTPKHLITATGQRVTLRCSPRSGDLSVYWYQQSLDQGLQFLIQYYNGEERAKGNILERFSAQQFPDLHSELNLSSLELGDSALYFCASSGDRGDTEAFFGQGTRLTVV.

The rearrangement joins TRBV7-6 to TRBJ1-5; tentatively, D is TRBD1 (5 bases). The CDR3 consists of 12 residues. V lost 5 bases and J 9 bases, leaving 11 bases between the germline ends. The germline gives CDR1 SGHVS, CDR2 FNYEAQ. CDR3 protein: CASSRGEGPQHF. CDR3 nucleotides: TGTGCCAGCAGCCGGGGGGAAGGGCCCCAGCATTTT.

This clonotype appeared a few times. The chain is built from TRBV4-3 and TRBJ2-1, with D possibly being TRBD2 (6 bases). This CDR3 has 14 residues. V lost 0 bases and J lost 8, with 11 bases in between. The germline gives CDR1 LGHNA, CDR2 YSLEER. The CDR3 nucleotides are TGCGCCAGCAGCCAAGAAGCGGCTAGCGATGAGCAGTTCTTC. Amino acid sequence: CASSQEAASDEQFF.

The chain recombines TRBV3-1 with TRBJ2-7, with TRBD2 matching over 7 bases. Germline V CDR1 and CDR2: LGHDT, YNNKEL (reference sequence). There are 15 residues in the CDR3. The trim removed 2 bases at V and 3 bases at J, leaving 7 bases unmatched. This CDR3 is CASSQNTSADYEQYF. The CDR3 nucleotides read TGTGCCAGCAGCCAAAATACTAGCGCGGACTACGAGCAGTACTTC.

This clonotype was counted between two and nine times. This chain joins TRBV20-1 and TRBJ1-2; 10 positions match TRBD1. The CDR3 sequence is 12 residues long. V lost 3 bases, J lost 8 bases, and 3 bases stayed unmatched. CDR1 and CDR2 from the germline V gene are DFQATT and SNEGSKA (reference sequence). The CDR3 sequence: CSASDRGLGYTF. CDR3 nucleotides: TGCAGTGCTAGCGACAGGGGGCTAGGCTACACCTTC.

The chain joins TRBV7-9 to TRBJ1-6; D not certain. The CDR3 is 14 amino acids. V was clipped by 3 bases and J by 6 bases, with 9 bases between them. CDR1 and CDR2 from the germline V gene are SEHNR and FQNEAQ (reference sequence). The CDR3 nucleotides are TGTGCCAGCAGCTTGAGTGGCCGTAATTCACCCCTCCACTTT. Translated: CASSLSGRNSPLHF.

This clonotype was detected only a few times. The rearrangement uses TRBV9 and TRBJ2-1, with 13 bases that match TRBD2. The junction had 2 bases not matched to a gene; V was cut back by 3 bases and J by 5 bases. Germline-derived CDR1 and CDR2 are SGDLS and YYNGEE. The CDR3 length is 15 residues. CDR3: CASSATSGGNNEQFF. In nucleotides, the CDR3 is TGTGCCAGCAGCGCGACTAGCGGGGGGAACAATGAGCAGTTCTTC.

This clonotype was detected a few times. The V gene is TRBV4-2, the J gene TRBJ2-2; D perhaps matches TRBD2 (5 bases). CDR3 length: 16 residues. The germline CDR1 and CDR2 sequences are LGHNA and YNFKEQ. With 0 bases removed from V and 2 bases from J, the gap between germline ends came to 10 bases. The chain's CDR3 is CASSQDYRGNTGELFF. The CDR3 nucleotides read TGTGCCAGCAGCCAAGATTATCGGGGAAACACCGGGGAGCTGTTTTTT.

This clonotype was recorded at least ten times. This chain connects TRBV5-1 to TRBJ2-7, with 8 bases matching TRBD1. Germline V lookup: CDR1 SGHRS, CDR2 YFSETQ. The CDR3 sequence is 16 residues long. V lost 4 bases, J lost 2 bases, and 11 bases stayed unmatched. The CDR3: CASSPRAGGSAYEQYF. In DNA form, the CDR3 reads TGCGCCAGCAGCCCCAGGGCAGGGGGCAGCGCCTACGAGCAGTACTTC.

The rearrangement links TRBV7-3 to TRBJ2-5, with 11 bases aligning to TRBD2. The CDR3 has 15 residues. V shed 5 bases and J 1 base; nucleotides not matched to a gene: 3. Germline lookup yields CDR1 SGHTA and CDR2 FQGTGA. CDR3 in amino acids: CASSISGGVQETQYF. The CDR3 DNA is TGTGCCAGCAGCATTAGCGGGGGGGTCCAAGAGACCCAGTACTTC.

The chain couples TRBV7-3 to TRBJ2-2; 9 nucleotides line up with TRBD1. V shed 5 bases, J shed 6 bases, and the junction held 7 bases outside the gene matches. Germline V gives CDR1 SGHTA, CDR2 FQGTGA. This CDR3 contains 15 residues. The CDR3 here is CASSLAGQGAGELFF. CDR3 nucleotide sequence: TGTGCCAGCAGCCTGGCGGGACAGGGTGCCGGGGAGCTGTTTTTT.

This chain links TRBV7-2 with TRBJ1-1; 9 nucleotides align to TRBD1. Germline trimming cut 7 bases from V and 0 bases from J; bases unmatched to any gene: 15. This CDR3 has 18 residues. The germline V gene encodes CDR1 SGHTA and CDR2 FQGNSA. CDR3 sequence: CASIRRLTGGVMNTEAFF. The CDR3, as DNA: TGTGCCAGCATCCGCCGCCTTACAGGGGGCGTCATGAACACTGAAGCTTTCTTT.

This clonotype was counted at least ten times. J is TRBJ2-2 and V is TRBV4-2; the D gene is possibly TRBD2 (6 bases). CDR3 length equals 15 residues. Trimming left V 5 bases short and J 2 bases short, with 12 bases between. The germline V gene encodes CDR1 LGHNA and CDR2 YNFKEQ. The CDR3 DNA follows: TGTGCCAGCAGCTCGCGGGACGAAAACACCGGGGAGCTGTTTTTT. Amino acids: CASSSRDENTGELFF.

Here the CDR3 DNA reads TGTGCCAGCAGCCAAGTCCCTGGTGGGGCAGCGGGGACCCAAGAGACCCAGTACTTC. Protein product: CASSQVPGGAAGTQETQYF. This chain joins TRBV3-1 and TRBJ2-5; 7 bases align to TRBD2. From germline, CDR1 is LGHDT and CDR2 YNNKEL (reference sequence). J gave up 1 base and V 1 base, and 15 bases lay outside the gene matches. The CDR3 has 19 residues.

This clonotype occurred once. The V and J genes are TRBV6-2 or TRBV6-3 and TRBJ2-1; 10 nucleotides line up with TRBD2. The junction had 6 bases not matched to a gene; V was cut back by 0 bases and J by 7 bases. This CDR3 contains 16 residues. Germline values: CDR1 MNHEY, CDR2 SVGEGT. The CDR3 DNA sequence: TGTGCCAGCAGTTACTCGGCCAGCGGGGGGGTGAATGAGCAGTTCTTC. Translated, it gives CASSYSASGGVNEQFF.

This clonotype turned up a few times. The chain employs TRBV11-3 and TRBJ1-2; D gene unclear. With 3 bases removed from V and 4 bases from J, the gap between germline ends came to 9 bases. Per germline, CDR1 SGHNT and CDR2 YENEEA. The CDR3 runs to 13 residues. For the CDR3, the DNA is TGTGCCAGCAGCTTGGACGGATTCTATGGCTACACCTTC. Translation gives CASSLDGFYGYTF.

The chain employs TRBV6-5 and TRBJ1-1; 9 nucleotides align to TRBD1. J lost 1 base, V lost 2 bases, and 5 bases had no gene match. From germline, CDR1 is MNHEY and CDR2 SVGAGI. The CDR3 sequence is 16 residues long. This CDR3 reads CASSYSAGQGNTEAFF. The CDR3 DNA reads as TGTGCCAGCAGTTACAGCGCGGGACAGGGGAACACTGAAGCTTTCTTT.

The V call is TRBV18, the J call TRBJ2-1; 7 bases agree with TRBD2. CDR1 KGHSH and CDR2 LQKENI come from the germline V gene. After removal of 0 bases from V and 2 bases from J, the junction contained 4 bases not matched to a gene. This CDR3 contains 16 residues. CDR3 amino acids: CASSPPYSGTYNEQFF. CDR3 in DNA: TGTGCCAGCTCACCACCGTACAGCGGGACCTACAATGAGCAGTTCTTC.

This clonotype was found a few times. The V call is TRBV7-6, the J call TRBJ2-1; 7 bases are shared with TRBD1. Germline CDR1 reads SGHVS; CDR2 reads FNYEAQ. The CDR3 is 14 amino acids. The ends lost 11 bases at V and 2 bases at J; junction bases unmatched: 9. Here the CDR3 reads CAGSRGPAYNEQFF. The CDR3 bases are TGTGCCGGGTCTAGGGGGCCAGCCTACAATGAGCAGTTCTTC.

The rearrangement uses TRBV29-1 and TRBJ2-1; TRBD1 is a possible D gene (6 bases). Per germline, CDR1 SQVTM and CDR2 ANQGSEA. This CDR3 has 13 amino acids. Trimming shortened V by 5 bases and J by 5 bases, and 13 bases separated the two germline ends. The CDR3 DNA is TGCAGCGTTTCAGACAGGTTTGACAATGAGCAGTTCTTC. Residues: CSVSDRFDNEQFF.